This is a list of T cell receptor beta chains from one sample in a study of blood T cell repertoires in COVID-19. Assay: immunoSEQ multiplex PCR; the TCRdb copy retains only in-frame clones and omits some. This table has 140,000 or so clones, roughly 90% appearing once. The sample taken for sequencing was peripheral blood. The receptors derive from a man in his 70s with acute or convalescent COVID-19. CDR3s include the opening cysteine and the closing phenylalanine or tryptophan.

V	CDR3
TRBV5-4	CASSLDRSGSPLHF
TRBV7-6	CASSLPGRSFGTEAFF
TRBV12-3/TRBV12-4	CASSPWRNYGYTF
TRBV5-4	CASSSGTENTEAFF
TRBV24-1	CATSSGSGELFF
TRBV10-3	CAISEFEEETQYF
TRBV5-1	CASSLTGSYNEQFF
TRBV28	CASADLVGFPNQPQHF
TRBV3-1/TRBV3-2	CASSRSTGAYGYTF
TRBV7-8	CASSPRTGRDGNTEAFF
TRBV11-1	CASSKTGEYGYTF
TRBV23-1	CASSQPPGGLSYEQYF
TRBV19	CASSLSRDRGFNEQFF
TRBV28	CASSPGTGGHEQFF
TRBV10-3	CAISESSAGWTEAFF
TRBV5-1	CASSLAAGFETQYF
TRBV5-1	CASSSQGARNEQFF
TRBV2	CASSEQGTNTEAFF
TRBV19	CASSNRVSNTEAFF
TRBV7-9	CASSLSGNTGELFF
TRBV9	CASSVGVRGSNTGELFF
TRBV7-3	CASRRGTETGELFF
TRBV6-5	CASSYRGSGNQPQHF
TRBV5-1	CASRKTSASSYNEQFF
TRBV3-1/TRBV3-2	CASSHQLAVYNEQFF
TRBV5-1	CASNSRPIEGRRTSGVNEQFF
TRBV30	CAWSGSNEQFF
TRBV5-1	CATRTGTGGAKTQYF
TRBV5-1	CASSLAPGQDNQPQHF
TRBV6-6	CASSNPPSGRGNEQFF
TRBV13	CASSLQGPPETQYF
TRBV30	CAWRYPGEKLFF
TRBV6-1	CASSEGLGNSPLHF
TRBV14	CASSQGLAGVGARNEQFF
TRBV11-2	CASSLEVGRNTEAFF
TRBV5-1	CASSLASGSYNEQFF
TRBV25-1	CASSESAKETQYF
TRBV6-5	CASSYSKGTGGDTQYF
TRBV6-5	CASSYSVQGNQPQHF